This T cell receptor (beta chain) was found in a study of control samples from healthy donors and cancer patients. Generated by immunoSEQ multiplex PCR, the TCRdb table keeps only in-frame clones and is missing some. Of 64,000 or so clones in the sample, roughly nine tenths were seen once. The V gene lost 2 bases and the J gene lost 6 bases, with 15 bases spanning the gap. The CDR3 has 14 amino acids. Germline CDR1 SGHRS, CDR2 YFSETQ. This clone was counted only a few times. Sequencing was done on a sample of PBMCs. V gene TRBV5-1 combines with J gene TRBJ2-7, with D perhaps TRBD2 (6 bases). This clonotype was sampled from a man aged 40-50 years with colorectal cancer. The chain's CDR3 is CASSLPPGTPEQYF. As DNA, the CDR3 is TGCGCCAGCAGCTTACCTCCCGGGACTCCCGAGCAGTACTTC.